This TCR beta chain originates from a study of cytomegalovirus exposure and HLA in healthy donors. General study results and limits: The classifier, whose performance was assessed in both the original and validation cohorts, reportedly diagnosed cytomegalovirus status with high specificity and sensitivity. Most TCR sequences showed up rarely, but some public TCRs showed up in many donors.

In the case of this clone: What it recognizes is unknown.

The V segment lost 4 bases and the J segment 5 bases; nucleotides outside the gene matches: 10. The CDR3 spans 16 residues. Germline CDR1 reads LGHNA; CDR2 reads YNFKEQ. The table came from immunoSEQ multiplex PCR; TCRdb's copy has only in-frame clones and leaves some out. The table includes 200,000 to 250,000 clones, approximately 86% detected once. The receptor comes from a woman aged 18-30 years in good health and CMV-seronegative. Sequencing was performed on PBMCs. J is TRBJ2-1 and V is TRBV4-2, with TRBD2 identical over 8 bases. In DNA form, the CDR3 reads TGTGCCAGCAGCCTCCACGCGGGAGGCTCAAACAATGAGCAGTTCTTC. Translating gives CASSLHAGGSNNEQFF.